Listed below are T cell receptor beta chains from one sample, sequenced in a study of T cell changes during pregnancy in multiple sclerosis. TCRdb keeps only in-frame clones here, not all; method: immunoSEQ multiplex PCR. Found here are approximately 88,000 clones, 80% to 95% of them singletons; the top ten hold 2% to 3%. The source material was peripheral blood, sampled in the first trimester of pregnancy. Receptor source: a female donor with multiple sclerosis, enrolled in a pregnancy study. Both conserved end residues are part of each CDR3. A D gene is named only where the DNA matches it firmly. A row's size may be missing; if present it is once, few, many or a size class.

d_gene	abundance	len	j_gene	v_gene	CDR3nt	CDR3aa
NA	NA	13	TRBJ2-1	TRBV25-1	TGTGCCAGCAGTGAATATCCGTACAATGAGCAGTTCTTC	CASSEYPYNEQFF
TRBD1	NA	14	TRBJ2-1	TRBV19	TGTGCCAGTAGTACGGGACAGGGTTACCATGAGCAGTTCTTC	CASSTGQGYHEQFF
TRBD1	NA	12	TRBJ1-2	TRBV19	TGTGCCAGTGTGGGACAGGGCGGTGGCTACACCTTC	CASVGQGGGYTF
TRBD2	NA	15	TRBJ2-2	TRBV2	TGTGCCAGCACCGCGGTGGCGGGAGCCACCGGGGAGCTGTTTTTT	CASTAVAGATGELFF
TRBD1	NA	15	TRBJ2-7	TRBV15	TGTGCCACCAGCAGCCACAGGGGGGAGGCCTACGAGCAGTACTTC	CATSSHRGEAYEQYF
NA	NA	16	TRBJ2-3	TRBV14	TGTGCCAGCAGCCAGTCGGCGGGACGGTCTGCAGATACGCAGTATTTT	CASSQSAGRSADTQYF
NA	NA	13	TRBJ1-5	TRBV6-5	TGTGCCAGCAGAGAAGACAGCACTCGGCCCCAGCATTTT	CASREDSTRPQHF
TRBD1	once	16	TRBJ1-1	TRBV9	TGTGCCAGCAGCGGCGGACAGGGGCTGATGAACACTGAAGCTTTCTTT	CASSGGQGLMNTEAFF
NA	NA	15	TRBJ2-3	TRBV14	TGTGCCAGCAGCCCTAGTAGTGTCCTCACAGATACGCAGTATTTT	CASSPSSVLTDTQYF
TRBD2	NA	17	TRBJ2-1	TRBV5-4	TGTGCCAGCAGCCCTCGTGGGTGGACTAGCGGAAACAATGAGCAGTTCTTC	CASSPRGWTSGNNEQFF
TRBD2	NA	16	TRBJ2-1	TRBV27	TGTGCCAGCAGTTTATTGACTAGCGGGGCTTACAATGAGCAGTTCTTC	CASSLLTSGAYNEQFF
NA	NA	15	TRBJ2-3	TRBV4-3	TGCGCCAGCAGCCAGGCCCAGGTGGGCACAGATACGCAGTATTTT	CASSQAQVGTDTQYF